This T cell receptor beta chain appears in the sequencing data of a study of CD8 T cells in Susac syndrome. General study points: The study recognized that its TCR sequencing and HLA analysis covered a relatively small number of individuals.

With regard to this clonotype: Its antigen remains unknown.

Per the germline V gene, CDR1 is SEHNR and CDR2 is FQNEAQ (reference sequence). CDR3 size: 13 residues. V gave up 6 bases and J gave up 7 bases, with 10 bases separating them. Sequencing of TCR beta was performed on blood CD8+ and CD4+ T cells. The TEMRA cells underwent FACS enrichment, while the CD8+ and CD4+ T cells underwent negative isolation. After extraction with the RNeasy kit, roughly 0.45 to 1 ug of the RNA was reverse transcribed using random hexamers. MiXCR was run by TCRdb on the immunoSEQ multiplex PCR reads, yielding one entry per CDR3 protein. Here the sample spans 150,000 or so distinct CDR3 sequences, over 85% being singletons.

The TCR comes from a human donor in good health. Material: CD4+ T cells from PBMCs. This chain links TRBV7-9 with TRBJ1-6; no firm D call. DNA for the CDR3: TGTGCCAGCAGTTCGGACGGAAATTCACCCCTCCACTTT. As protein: CASSSDGNSPLHF.